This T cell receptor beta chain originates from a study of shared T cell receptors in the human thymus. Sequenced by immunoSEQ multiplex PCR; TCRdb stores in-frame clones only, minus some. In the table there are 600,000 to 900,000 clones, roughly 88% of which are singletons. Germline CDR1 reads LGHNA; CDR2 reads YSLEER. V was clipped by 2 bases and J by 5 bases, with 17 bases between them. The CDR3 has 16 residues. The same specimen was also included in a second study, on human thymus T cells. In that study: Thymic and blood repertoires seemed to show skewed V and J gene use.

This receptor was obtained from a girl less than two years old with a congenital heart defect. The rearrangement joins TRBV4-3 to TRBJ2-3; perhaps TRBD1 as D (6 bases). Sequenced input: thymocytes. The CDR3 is CASSQLLGAQLDTQYF. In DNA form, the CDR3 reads TGCGCCAGCAGCCAACTCCTGGGGGCGCAGCTAGATACGCAGTATTTT.